This T cell receptor (beta chain) was profiled in a study of radiotherapy plus CTLA-4 blockade in lung cancer. General study findings and limits: Per reports, early blood T cell clone dynamics, plus interferon-beta, forecast response most strongly.

The method was immunoSEQ multiplex PCR; TCRdb's version includes in-frame clones alone and lacks a portion of them. The profile shows some 98,000 clones, 80% to 85% of them singletons. The ends lost 5 bases at V and 2 bases at J; junction bases unmatched: 7. This CDR3 spans 15 amino acids. Looked up from germline, CDR1 is PRHDT and CDR2 is FYEKMQ (reference sequence). This clone was picked up a small number of times. Its antigen is undetermined. The J gene is TRBJ2-7, the V gene TRBV13, with 9 nucleotides matching TRBD2. The receptor's source is a human donor with non-small cell lung cancer who had a partial response to radiotherapy plus ipilimumab. The material sequenced was peripheral blood, taken from a patient treated with radiotherapy plus ipilimumab. CDR3 residues: CASSPRLAATYEQYF. The CDR3 DNA sequence: TGTGCCAGCAGCCCCAGACTAGCGGCAACCTACGAGCAGTACTTC.